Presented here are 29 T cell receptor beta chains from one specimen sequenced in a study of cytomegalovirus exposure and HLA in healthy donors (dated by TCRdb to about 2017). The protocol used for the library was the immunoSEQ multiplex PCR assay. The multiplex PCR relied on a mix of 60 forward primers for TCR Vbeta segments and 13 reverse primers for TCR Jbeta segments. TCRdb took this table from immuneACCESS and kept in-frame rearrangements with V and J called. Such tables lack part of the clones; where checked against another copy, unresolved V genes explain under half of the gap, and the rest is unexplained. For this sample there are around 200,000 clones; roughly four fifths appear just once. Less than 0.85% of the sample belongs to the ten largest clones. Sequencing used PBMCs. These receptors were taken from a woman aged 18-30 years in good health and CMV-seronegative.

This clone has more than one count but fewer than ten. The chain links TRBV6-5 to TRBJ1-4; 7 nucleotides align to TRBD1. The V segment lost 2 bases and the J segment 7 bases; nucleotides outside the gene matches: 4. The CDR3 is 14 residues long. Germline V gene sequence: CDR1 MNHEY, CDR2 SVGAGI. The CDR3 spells CASSYLQGGEKLFF. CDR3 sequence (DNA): TGTGCCAGCAGTTACCTCCAGGGGGGTGAAAAACTGTTTTTT.

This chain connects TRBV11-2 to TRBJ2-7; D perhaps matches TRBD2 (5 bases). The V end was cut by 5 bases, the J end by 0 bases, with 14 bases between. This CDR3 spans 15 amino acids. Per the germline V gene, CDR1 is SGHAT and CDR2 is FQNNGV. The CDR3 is CASSPLLVNSYEQYF. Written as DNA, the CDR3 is TGTGCCAGCAGCCCCTTACTAGTGAACTCCTACGAGCAGTACTTC.

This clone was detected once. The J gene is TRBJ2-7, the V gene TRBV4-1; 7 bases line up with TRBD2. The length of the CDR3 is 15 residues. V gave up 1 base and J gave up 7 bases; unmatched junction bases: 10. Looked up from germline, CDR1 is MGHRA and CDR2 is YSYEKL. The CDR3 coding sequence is TGCGCCAGCAGCCAAGGGCTAGCGGCCCTAGAGGAGCAGTACTTC. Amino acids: CASSQGLAALEEQYF.

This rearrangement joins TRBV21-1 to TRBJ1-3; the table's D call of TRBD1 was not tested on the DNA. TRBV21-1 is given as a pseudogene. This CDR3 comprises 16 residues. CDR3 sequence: CASSPRTGGSGNTIYF. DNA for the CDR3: TGTGCCAGCAGCCCCCGGACAGGGGGCTCCGGAAACACCATATATTTT.

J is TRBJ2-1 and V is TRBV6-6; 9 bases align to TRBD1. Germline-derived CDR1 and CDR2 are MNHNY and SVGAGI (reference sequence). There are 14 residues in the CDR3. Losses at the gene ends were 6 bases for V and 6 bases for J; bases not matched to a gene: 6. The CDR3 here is CASSPRDRANEQFF. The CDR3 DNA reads TGTGCCAGCAGCCCCCGGGACAGGGCCAATGAGCAGTTCTTC.

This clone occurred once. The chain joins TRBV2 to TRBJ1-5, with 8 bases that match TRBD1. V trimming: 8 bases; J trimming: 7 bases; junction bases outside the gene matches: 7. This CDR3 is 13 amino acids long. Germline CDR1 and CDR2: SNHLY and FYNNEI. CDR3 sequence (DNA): TGTGCCAGCCTTCAGGGGGCAGGACAGCCCCAGCATTTT. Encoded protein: CASLQGAGQPQHF.

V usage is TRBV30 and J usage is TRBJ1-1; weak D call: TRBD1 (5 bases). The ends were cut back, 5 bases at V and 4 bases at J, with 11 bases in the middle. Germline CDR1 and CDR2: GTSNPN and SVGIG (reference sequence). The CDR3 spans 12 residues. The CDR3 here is CAWSGGGTEAFF. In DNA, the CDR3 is TGTGCCTGGTCCGGGGGAGGCACTGAAGCTTTCTTT.

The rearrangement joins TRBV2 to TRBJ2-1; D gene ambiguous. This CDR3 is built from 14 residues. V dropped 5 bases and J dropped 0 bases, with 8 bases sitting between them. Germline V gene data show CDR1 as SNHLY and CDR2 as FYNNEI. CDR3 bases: TGTGCCAGCAGTTTTACTTACTCCTACAATGAGCAGTTCTTC. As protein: CASSFTYSYNEQFF.

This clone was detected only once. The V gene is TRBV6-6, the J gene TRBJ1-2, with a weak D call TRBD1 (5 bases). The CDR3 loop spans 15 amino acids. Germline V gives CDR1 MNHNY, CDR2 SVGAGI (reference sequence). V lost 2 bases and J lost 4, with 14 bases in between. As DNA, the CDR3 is TGTGCCAGCAGTTACAGGGGCCCGACGGGCTATGGCTACACCTTC. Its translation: CASSYRGPTGYGYTF.

CDR3 sequence: CTSSLCLAHNQPQHF. CDR3 sequence (DNA): TGCACCAGCAGTCTTTGCTTAGCCCACAATCAGCCCCAGCATTTT. The chain links TRBV1 to TRBJ1-5. TRBV1 is tagged as a pseudogene. The CDR3 has 15 amino acids.

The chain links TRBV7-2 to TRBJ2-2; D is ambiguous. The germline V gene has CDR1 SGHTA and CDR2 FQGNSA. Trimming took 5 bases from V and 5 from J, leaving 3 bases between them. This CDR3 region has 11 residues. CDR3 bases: TGTGCCAGCAGCCTTACCGGGGAGCTGTTTTTT. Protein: CASSLTGELFF.

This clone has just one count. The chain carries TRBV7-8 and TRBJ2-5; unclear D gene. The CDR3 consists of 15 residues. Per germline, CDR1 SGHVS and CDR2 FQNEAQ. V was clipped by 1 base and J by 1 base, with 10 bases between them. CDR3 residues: CASSLDWSPQETQYF. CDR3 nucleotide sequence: TGTGCCAGCAGCTTAGATTGGAGCCCCCAAGAGACCCAGTACTTC.

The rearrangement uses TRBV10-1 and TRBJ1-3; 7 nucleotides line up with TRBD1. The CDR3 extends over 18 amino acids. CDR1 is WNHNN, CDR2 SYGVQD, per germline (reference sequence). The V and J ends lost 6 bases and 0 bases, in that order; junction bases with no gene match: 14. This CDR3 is CASRPPRQGFFSGNTIYF. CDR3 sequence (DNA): TGCGCCAGCAGGCCACCACGACAGGGTTTTTTCTCTGGAAACACCATATATTTT.

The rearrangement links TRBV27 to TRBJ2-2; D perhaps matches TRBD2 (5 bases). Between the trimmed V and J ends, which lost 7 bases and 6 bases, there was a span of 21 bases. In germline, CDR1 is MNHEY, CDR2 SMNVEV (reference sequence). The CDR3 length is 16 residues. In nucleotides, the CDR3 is TGTGCCAGCACCACAACCCCGCTAGCTGAGGCCGGGGAGCTGTTTTTT. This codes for CASTTTPLAEAGELFF.

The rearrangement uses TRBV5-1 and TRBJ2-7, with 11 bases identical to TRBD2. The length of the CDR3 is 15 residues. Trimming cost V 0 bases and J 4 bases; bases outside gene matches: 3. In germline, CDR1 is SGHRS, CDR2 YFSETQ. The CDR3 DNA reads TGCGCCAGCAGCTTGGGACTAGCGGGAAATTACGAGCAGTACTTC. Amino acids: CASSLGLAGNYEQYF.

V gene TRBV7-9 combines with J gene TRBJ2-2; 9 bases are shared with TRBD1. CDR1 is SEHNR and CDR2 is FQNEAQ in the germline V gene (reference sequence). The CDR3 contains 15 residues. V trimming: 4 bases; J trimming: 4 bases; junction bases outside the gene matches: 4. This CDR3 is CASSSTGGSTGELFF. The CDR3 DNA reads TGTGCCAGCAGCTCAACAGGGGGCTCCACCGGGGAGCTGTTTTTT.

The CDR3 region is CAWTWTSGSGEQFF. CDR3 sequence (DNA): TGTGCCTGGACCTGGACTAGCGGGAGCGGGGAGCAGTTCTTC. V usage is TRBV30 and J usage is TRBJ2-1; 13 bases match TRBD2. V lost 4 bases and J lost 10; bases outside the gene matches: 7. Germline CDR1 is GTSNPN and CDR2 is SVGIG (reference sequence). This CDR3 is built from 14 residues. The whole variable domain, remainder taken from reference TRBV30 and TRBJ2-1, is SQTIHQWPATLVQPVGSPLSLECTVEGTSNPNLYWYRQAAGRGLQLLFYSVGIGQISSEVPQNLSASRPQDRQFILSSKKLLLSDSGFYLCAWTWTSGSGEQFFGPGTRLTVL.

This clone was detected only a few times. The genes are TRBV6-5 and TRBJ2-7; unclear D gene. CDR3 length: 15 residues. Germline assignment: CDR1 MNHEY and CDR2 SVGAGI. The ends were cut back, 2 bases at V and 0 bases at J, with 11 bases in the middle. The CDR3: CASSYTRHSSYEQYF. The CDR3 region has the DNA TGTGCCAGCAGTTACACCCGTCATAGCTCCTACGAGCAGTACTTC.

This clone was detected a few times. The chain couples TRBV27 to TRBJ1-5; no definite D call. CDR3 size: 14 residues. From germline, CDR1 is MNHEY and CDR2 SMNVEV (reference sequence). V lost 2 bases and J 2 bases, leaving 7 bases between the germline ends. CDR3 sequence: CASSLNGGNQPQHF. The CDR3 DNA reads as TGTGCCAGCAGTTTAAACGGGGGCAATCAGCCCCAGCATTTT.

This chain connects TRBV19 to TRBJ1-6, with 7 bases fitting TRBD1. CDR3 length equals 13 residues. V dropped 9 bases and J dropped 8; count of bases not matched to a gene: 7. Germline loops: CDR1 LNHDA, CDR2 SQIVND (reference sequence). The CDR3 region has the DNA TGTGCCAGCTGGGACAGAGGACATTCACCCCTCCACTTT. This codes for CASWDRGHSPLHF.

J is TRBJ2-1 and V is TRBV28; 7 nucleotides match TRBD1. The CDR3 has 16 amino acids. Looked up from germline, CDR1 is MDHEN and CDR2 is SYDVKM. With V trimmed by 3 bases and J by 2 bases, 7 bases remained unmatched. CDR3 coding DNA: TGTGCCAGCAGTTTGCCACCGGGACAGACCTACAATGAGCAGTTCTTC. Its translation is CASSLPPGQTYNEQFF.

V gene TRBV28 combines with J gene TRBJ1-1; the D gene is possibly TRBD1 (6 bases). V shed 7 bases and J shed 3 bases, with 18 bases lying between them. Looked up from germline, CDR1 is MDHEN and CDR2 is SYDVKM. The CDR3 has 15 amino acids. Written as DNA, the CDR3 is TGTGCCAGCACCTTGGCGGGGGCGGGGGACACTGAAGCTTTCTTT. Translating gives CASTLAGAGDTEAFF.

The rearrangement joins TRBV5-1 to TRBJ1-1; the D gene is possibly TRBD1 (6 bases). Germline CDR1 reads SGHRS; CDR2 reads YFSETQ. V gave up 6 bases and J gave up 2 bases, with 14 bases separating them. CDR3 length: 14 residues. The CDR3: CASNRLDSNTEAFF. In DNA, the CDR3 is TGCGCCAGCAACCGCCTGGACAGCAACACTGAAGCTTTCTTT.

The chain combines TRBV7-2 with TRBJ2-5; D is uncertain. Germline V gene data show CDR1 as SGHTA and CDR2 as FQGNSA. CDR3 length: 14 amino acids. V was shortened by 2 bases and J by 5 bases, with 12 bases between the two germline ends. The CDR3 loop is CASSLSFERETQYF. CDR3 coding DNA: TGTGCCAGCAGCTTATCTTTCGAGAGGGAGACCCAGTACTTC.

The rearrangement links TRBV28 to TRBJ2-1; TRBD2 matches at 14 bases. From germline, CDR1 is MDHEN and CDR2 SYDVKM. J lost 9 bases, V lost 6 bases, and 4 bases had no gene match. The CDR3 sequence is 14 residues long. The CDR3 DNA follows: TGTGCCAGCAGCCCCGGGACTAGCGGGAGTGAGCAGTTCTTC. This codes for CASSPGTSGSEQFF.

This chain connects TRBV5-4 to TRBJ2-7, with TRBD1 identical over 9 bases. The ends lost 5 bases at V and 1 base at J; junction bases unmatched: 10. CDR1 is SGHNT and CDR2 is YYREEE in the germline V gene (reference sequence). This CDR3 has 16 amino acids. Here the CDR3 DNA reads TGTGCCAGCAGACCACAGGGGGCAGAGCGGTCCTACGAGCAGTACTTC. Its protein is CASRPQGAERSYEQYF.

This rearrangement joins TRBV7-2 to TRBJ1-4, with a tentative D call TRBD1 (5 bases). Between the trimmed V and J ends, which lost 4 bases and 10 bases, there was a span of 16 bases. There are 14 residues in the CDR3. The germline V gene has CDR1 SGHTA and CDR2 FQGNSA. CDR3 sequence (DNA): TGTGCCAGCAGCTCGGGACTAAGGCTAGGAAAACTGTTTTTT. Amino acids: CASSSGLRLGKLFF.

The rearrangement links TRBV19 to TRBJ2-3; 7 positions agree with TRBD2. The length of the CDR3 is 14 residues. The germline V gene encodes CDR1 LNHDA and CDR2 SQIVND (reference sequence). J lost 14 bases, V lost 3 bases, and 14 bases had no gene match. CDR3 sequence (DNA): TGTGCCAGTAGTATCTCCCGGACTAGTCAAGAAGGGTATTTT. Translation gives CASSISRTSQEGYF.

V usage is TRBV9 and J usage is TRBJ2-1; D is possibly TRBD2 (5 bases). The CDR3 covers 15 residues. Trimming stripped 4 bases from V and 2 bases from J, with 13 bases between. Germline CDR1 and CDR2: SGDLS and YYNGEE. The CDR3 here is CASSSPEGPYNEQFF. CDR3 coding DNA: TGTGCCAGCAGCTCCCCCGAGGGCCCCTACAATGAGCAGTTCTTC.